A selection of T cell receptor beta chains follows, all from one sample in a study of T-cell reconstitution after alpha-beta-depleted transplantation in children. TCRdb re-called the PCR reads with MiXCR, one entry per CDR3 protein. The sample records a few hundred thousand distinct CDR3 sequences, approximately 9.6% being singletons. The sample in question was PBMCs from the stem cell graft donor, obtained from the stem cell graft. These receptors all stem from a human donor who donated a stem cell graft to a child with SCID. Both conserved end residues are part of each CDR3. Each record gives: J gene, V gene, D gene, clone size, CDR3 DNA, CDR3 protein. D genes are given only for firm matches. Not every row has a clone size; where given, it reads once, few, many or a size class.

J gene: TRBJ2-1
V gene: TRBV9
D gene: NA
clone size: NA
CDR3 DNA: TGTGCCAGCAGCGTAGACGGGGTGACAATCAATGAGCAGTTCTTC
CDR3 protein: CASSVDGVTINEQFF

J gene: TRBJ1-1
V gene: TRBV7-3
D gene: TRBD1
clone size: many
CDR3 DNA: TGTGCCAGCAGCTTTGGGACAGGAGACACTGAAGCTTTCTTT
CDR3 protein: CASSFGTGDTEAFF

J gene: TRBJ1-6
V gene: TRBV6-5
D gene: NA
clone size: NA
CDR3 DNA: TGTGCCGGTAAGACAGGCACCGACAATTCACCCCTCCACTTT
CDR3 protein: CAGKTGTDNSPLHF

J gene: TRBJ2-1
V gene: TRBV19
D gene: NA
clone size: NA
CDR3 DNA: TGTGCCAGTAGTACCGGGGGGACAGGTCCCAATGAGCAGTTCTTC
CDR3 protein: CASSTGGTGPNEQFF

J gene: TRBJ2-3
V gene: TRBV12-5
D gene: NA
clone size: few
CDR3 DNA: TGTGCTAGTGCTGAACACCTAATGGGCACAGATACGCAGTATTTT
CDR3 protein: CASAEHLMGTDTQYF

J gene: TRBJ2-5
V gene: TRBV12-3/TRBV12-4
D gene: NA
clone size: NA
CDR3 DNA: TGTGCCAGCAGGCCGGGAGAGGGGCCACAGACCCAGTACTTC
CDR3 protein: CASRPGEGPQTQYF

J gene: TRBJ1-1
V gene: TRBV28
D gene: NA
clone size: few
CDR3 DNA: TGTGCCAGCAGTTTATCAGGTCCGGGAAGGAACGCTTTCTTT
CDR3 protein: CASSLSGPGRNAFF

J gene: TRBJ2-5
V gene: TRBV7-8
D gene: NA
clone size: few
CDR3 DNA: TGTGCCAGCAGCTCCTTAGGGAGAGCCGACCAAGAGACCCAGTACTTC
CDR3 protein: CASSSLGRADQETQYF

J gene: TRBJ2-1
V gene: TRBV29-1
D gene: NA
clone size: many
CDR3 DNA: TGCAGCGTTGGGCAGGGGAACTACAATGAGCAGTTCTTC
CDR3 protein: CSVGQGNYNEQFF

J gene: TRBJ1-1
V gene: TRBV5-1
D gene: NA
clone size: few
CDR3 DNA: TGCGCCAGCAGCTTGGCGACGGATACTGAAGCTTTCTTT
CDR3 protein: CASSLATDTEAFF

J gene: TRBJ2-1
V gene: TRBV2
D gene: TRBD1
clone size: NA
CDR3 DNA: TGTGCCAGCAGCGGCGGGACAGGTGTCTACAATGAGCAGTTCTTC
CDR3 protein: CASSGGTGVYNEQFF